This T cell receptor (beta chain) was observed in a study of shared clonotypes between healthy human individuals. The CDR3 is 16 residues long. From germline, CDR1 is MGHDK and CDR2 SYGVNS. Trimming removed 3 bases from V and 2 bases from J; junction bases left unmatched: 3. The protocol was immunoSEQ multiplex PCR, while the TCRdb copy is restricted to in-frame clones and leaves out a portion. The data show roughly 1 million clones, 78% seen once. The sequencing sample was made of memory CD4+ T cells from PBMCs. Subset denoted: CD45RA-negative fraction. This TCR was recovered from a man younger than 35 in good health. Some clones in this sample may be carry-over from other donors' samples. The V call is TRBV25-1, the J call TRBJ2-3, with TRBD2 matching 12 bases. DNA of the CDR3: TGTGCCAGCAGTGAGGGACTAGCGGGCCTCACAGATACGCAGTATTTT. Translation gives CASSEGLAGLTDTQYF.